This T cell receptor (beta chain) derives from a study of vaccination effects on CD4 cells after COVID-19. Clones were read by immunoSEQ multiplex PCR, and TCRdb kept only the in-frame ones, dropping some. This sample has about 48,000 clones, with about 76% found just once. Antigen-specific CD4+ T cells expanded by the ViraFEST assay with viral peptide pools were then sequenced. With roughly 9 days of culture completed, CD4+ T cells were isolated. Every participant took two doses of the BNT162b2 or mRNA-1273 vaccine. Cultures had half their medium replaced with IL-2 medium on days 3 and 7. The germline V and J ends were trimmed by 5 bases and 1 base, with 11 bases remaining between them. The CDR3 totals 14 residues. The germline gives CDR1 LNHDA, CDR2 SQIVND (reference sequence). Broader study findings: Recruitment yielded few convalescent patients, and the study had no early post-infection timepoints. The vaccine-induced clones of healthy vaccinees included only 1 of 255 that cross-reacted with common cold coronaviruses.

As to this clone: No antigen is known for it.

The rearrangement links TRBV19 to TRBJ1-1; perhaps TRBD1 as D (6 bases). This clonotype was obtained from a human donor who received a COVID-19 vaccine. Source: CD4+ T cells from PBMCs cultured with HCoV-OC43 spike peptides, taken after COVID-19 vaccination. Subset reported: HCoV-OC43 spike overlapping peptide pool stimulation. CDR3 sequence reads: CASSHRVKNTEAFF. The CDR3 nucleotides are TGTGCCAGTAGTCACAGGGTAAAGAACACTGAAGCTTTCTTT.